This T cell receptor beta chain was observed in a study of post-analysis software for immune sequencing data (dated by TCRdb to between 2014 and 2017). Turning to the overall study: Disease courses on record covered relapsing-remitting, secondary progressive and progressive-relapsing multiple sclerosis, though some patients had no subtype annotation. A subset of samples was prepared in parallel using single-end sample barcoding, then pooled and co-amplified after Illumina adapter ligation. The patient repertoires were compared against approximately eleven previously published healthy control repertoires obtained from donors aged 6 to 25 years.

Trimming at the junction amounts to 1 base on V and 4 bases on J, and the germline ends lie 20 bases apart. The germline V gene provides CDR1 MDHEN and CDR2 SYDVKM. The CDR3 goes from the cysteine to the phenylalanine over 17 residues. The only DNA kept is the CDR3, 51 bases in frame from the first base. The library was produced with PCR. Sequencing used an Illumina HiSeq 2500. To reduce PCR and sequencing biases, unique molecular identifiers were incorporated into the TCR beta cDNA libraries. Roughly 500,000 cDNA molecules were obtained for every 1 to 10 million input T cells, so each molecule roughly corresponded to one T cell. The patient libraries were prepared and sequenced with the same protocol used for the earlier healthy control dataset. Samples belonging to the same batch were prepared together, multiplexed and sequenced on a shared HiSeq lane. Processing in the source paper ran as follows. Raw barcoded reads were processed with MIGEC, discarding single-read molecular identifier groups before consensus assembly and CDR3 extraction. VDJtools was used for post-analysis of the clonotype tables, with diversity normalized by down-sampling every dataset to the smallest sample size. Repertoire overlap clustering matched CDR3 amino acid but not nucleotide sequences to correct batch-related cross-sample contamination. TCRdb reran the public reads through fastp at Q25 and MiXCR, keeping productive beta chains. Each CDR3 protein appears once, grouped with its most common genes and DNA. These V and J calls originate from TCRdb's pipeline instead of the authors' own analysis. A total of fewer than 600,000 distinct CDR3 sequences appear in this sample, nearly 45% of them only once. About 12% of the sample lies in the top ten.

In this sample, this clonotype turned up a few times. The specificity of this receptor is unknown. It has no much larger one-base neighbor in the sample; base qualities were not kept. To demonstrate the VDJtools post-analysis software, TCR beta repertoires were profiled from the peripheral blood of over ten young patients with multiple sclerosis. The multiple sclerosis patients were children and adolescents between 6 and 15 years of age. General conclusions and limits of the study: When samples were clustered directly using the F measure, samples prepared in the same batch co-clustered strongly, which prompted a batch-effect correction. The control group was slightly older than the multiple sclerosis patient group. Normalized Chao1 diversity was significantly lower in multiple sclerosis patients than controls, suggesting substantial peripheral T-cell clonal expansion. Patients showed significantly higher frequencies than controls for a few TRBV segments, among them TRBV5-6, TRBV5-1 and TRBV20-1.

The source of this sequence is a girl aged 5 to 17 with multiple sclerosis. Sequenced sample: blood. Recombination connected TRBV28 to TRBJ2-7; the D gene is perhaps TRBD1, from 6 matching bases. The CDR3 in this case is CASSLYLGDKNSYEQYF. The DNA is TGTGCCAGCAGTTTATACCTAGGGGACAAAAACTCTTACGAGCAGTACTTC. Reference TRBV28 and TRBJ2-7 genes cover what lies past the CDR3, so the full variable domain is DVKVTQSSRYLVKRTGEKVFLECVQDMDHENMFWYRQDPGLGLRLIYFSYDVKMKEKGDIPEGYSVSREKKERFSLILESASTNQTSMYLCASSLYLGDKNSYEQYFGPGTRLTVT.